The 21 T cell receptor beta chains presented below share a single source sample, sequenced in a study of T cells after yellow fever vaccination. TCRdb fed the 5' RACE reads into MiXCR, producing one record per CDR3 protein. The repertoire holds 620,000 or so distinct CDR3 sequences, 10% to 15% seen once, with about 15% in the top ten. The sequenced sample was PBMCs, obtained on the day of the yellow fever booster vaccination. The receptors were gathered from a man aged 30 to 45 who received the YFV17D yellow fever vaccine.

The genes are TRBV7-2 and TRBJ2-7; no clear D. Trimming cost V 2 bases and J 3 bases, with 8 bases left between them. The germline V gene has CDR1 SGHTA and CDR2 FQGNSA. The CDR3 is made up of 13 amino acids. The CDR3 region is CASSLIRSYEQYF. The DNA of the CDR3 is TGTGCCAGCAGCTTAATCCGAAGCTACGAGCAGTACTTC.

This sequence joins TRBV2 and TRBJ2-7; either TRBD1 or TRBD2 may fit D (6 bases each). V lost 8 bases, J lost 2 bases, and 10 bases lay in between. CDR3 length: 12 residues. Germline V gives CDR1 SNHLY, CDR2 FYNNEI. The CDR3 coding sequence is TGTGCCAGCGGAGGGGGGACCTACGAGCAGTACTTC. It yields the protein CASGGGTYEQYF.

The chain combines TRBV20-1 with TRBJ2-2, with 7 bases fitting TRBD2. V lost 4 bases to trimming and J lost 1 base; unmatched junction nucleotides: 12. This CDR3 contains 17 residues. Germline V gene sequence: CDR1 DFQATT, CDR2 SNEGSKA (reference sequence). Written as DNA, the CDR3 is TGCAGTGCTAACCGGCCCACGGGAGGCGGGAACACCGGGGAGCTGTTTTTT. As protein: CSANRPTGGGNTGELFF.

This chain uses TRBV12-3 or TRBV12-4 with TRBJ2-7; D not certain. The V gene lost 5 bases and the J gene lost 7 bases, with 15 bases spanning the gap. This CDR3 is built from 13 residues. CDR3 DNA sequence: TGTGCCAGCAGTCCTACCGGTGTAAGGGAGCAGTACTTC. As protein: CASSPTGVREQYF.

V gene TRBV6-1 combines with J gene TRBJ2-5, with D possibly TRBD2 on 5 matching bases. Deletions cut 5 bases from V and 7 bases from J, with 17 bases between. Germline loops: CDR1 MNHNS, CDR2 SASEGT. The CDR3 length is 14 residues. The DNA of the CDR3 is TGTGCCAGCAGTCCCGGACGGGTCGAGGGGACCCAGTACTTC. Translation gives CASSPGRVEGTQYF.

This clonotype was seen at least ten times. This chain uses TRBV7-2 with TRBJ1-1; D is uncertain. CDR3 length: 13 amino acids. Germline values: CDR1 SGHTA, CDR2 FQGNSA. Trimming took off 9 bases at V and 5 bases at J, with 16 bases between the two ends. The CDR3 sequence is CASSGGRRTEAFF. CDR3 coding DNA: TGTGCCAGTAGCGGCGGCAGGCGGACTGAAGCTTTCTTT.

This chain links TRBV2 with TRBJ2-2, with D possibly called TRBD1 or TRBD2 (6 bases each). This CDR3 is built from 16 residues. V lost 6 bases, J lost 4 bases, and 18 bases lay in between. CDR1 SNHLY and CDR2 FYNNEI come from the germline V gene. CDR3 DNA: TGTGCCAGCAGGGCAGGGGCGAAAGCGGGCACCGGGGAGCTGTTTTTT. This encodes CASRAGAKAGTGELFF.

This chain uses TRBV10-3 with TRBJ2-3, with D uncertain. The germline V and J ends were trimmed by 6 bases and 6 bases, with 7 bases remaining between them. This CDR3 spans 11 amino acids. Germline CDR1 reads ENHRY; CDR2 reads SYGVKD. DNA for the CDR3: TGTGCCATCAGCTTGTCTGATACGCAGTATTTT. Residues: CAISLSDTQYF.

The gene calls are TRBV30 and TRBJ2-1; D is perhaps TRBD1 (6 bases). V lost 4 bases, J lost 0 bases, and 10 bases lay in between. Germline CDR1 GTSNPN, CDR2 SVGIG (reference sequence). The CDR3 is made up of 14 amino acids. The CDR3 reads CAWIRGSSYNEQFF. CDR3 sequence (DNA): TGTGCCTGGATTAGGGGGAGCTCCTACAATGAGCAGTTCTTC.

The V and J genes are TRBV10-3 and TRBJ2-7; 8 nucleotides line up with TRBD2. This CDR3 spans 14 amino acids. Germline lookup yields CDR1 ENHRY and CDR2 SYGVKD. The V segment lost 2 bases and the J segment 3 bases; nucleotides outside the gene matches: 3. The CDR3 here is CAISEEREYYEQYF. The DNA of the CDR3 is TGTGCCATCAGTGAGGAGCGGGAGTACTACGAGCAGTACTTC.

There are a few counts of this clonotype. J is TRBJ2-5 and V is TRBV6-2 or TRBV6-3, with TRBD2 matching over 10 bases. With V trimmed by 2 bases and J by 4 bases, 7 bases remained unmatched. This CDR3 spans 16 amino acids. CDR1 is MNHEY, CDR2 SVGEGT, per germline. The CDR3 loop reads CASSYPLAGVLETQYF. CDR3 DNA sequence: TGTGCCAGCAGTTACCCCCTAGCGGGAGTATTAGAGACCCAGTACTTC.

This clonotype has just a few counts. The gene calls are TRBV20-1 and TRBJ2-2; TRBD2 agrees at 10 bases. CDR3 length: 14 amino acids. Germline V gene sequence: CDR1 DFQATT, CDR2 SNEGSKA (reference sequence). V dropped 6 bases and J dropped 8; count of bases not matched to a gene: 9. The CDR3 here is CSAQREGRRGELFF. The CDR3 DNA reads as TGCAGTGCCCAGCGGGAGGGACGGCGAGGGGAGCTGTTTTTT.

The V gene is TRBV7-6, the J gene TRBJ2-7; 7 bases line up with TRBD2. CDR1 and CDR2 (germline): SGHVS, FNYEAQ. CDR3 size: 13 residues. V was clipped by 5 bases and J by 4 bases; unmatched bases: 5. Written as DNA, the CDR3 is TGTGCCAGCAGCCGCGGGAGCTTGTACGAGCAGTACTTC. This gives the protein CASSRGSLYEQYF.

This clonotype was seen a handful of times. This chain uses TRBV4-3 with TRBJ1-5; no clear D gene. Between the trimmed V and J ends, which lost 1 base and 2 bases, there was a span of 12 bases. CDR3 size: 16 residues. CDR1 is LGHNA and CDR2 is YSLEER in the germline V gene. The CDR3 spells CASSQGLYGGNQPQHF. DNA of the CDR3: TGCGCCAGCAGCCAAGGACTGTACGGGGGCAATCAGCCCCAGCATTTT.

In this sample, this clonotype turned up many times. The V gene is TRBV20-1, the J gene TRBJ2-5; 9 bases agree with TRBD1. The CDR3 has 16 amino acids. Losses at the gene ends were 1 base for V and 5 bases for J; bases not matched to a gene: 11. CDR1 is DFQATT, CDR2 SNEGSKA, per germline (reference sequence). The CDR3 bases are TGCAGTGCTAGAGCCGTGTCTGGACAGGGGCCCGAGACCCAGTACTTC. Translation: CSARAVSGQGPETQYF.

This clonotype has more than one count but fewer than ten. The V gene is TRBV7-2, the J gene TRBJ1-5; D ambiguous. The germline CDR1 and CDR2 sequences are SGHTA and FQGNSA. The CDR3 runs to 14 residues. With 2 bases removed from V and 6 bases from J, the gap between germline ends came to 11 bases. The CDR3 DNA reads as TGTGCCAGCAGCTTACAGGCAGGTCCTCAGCCCCAGCATTTT. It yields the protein CASSLQAGPQPQHF.

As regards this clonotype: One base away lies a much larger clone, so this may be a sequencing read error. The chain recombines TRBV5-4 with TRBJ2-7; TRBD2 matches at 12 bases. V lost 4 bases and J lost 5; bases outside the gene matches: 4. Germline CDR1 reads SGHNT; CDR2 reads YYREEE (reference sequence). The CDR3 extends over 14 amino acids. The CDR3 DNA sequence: TGTGCCAGCAGCCCTAGCGGGAGGGCCCACGAGCAGTACTTC. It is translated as CASSPSGRAHEQYF.

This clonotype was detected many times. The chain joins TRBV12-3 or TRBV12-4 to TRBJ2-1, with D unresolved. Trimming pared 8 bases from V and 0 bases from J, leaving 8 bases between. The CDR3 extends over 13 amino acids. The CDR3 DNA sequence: TGTGCCAGCGGTAGCTCCTCCTACAATGAGCAGTTCTTC. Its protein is CASGSSSYNEQFF.

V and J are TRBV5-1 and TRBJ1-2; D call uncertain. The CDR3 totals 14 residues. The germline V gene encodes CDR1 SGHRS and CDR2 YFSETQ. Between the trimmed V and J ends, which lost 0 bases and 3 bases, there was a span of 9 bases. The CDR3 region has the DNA TGCGCCAGCAGCTTGGTGGCTGAGGACTATGGCTACACCTTC. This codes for CASSLVAEDYGYTF.

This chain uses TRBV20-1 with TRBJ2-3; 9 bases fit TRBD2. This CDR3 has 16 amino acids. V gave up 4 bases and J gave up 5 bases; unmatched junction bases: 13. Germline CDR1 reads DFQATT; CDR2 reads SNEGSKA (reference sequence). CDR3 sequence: CSATGLFLAGIDTQYF. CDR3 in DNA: TGCAGTGCTACAGGGCTTTTCCTAGCGGGGATAGATACGCAGTATTTT.

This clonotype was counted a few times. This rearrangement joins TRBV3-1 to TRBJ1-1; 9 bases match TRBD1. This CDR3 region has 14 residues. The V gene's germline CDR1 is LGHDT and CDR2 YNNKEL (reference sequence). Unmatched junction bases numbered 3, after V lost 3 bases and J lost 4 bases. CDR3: CASSQIQGATEAFF. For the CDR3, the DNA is TGTGCCAGCAGCCAGATACAGGGGGCCACTGAAGCTTTCTTT.